This TCR beta chain was retrieved from a study of blood T cells in healthy people across ages. The CDR3 is made up of 13 amino acids. V lost 3 bases to trimming and J lost 7 bases, with 10 bases between them. CDR1 is LNHDA and CDR2 is SQIVND in the germline V gene (reference sequence). A sample-barcoded 5' primer and a J-beta primer mix were used in a second PCR of roughly 6 to 11 cycles. In TCRdb, the 5' RACE reads were re-called with MiXCR into one record per CDR3 protein. The data contain fewer than 900,000 distinct CDR3 sequences, roughly two fifths of them singletons. Sequences were obtained from blood. The chain links TRBV19 to TRBJ1-5; TRBD1 might be the D (5 bases). The clonotype comes from a woman aged 55-69 years in good health. CDR3 protein: CASSIRAGQPQHF. The CDR3 DNA reads as TGTGCCAGTAGTATCAGGGCTGGGCAGCCCCAGCATTTT.